This T cell receptor (beta chain) was recorded in a study of blood T cell repertoires in COVID-19. TCRdb's table, derived via immunoSEQ multiplex PCR, lists solely in-frame clones and lacks some. The data contain around 150,000 clones, just under 85% of them seen just once; the ten biggest clones take up approximately 21%. Germline V gives CDR1 KGHSH, CDR2 LQKENI. Trimming took 1 base from V and 0 from J, leaving 12 bases between them. The CDR3 runs to 16 residues. The source of this sequence is an elderly woman with acute or convalescent COVID-19. This rearrangement joins TRBV18 to TRBJ1-1, with D unresolved. The material sequenced was peripheral blood. CDR3 region: CASSPRLAGMNTEAFF. The CDR3, as DNA: TGTGCCAGCTCACCACGATTGGCGGGGATGAACACTGAAGCTTTCTTT. The full variable domain, completed using reference TRBV18 and TRBJ1-1, is NAGVMQNPRHLVRRRGQEARLRCSPMKGHSHVYWYRQLPEEGLKFMVYLQKENIIDESGMPKERFSAEFPKEGPSILRIQQVVRGDSAAYFCASSPRLAGMNTEAFFGQGTRLTVV.